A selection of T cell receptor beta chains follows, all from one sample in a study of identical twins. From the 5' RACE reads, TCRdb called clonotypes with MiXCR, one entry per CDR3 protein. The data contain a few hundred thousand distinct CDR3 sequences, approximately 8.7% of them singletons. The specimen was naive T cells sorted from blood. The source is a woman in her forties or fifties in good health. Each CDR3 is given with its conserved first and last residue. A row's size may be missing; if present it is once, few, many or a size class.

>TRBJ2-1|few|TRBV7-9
CASSTDTSSYNEQFF
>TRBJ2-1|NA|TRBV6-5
CASSYFRGDEQFF
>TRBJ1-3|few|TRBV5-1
CASSLAQGTSGNTIYF
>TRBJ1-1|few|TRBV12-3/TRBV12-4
CASSHGGGTEAFF
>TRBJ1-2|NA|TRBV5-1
CASSRMGAGTADVSGYTF
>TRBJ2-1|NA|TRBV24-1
CATSDRQRTFNEQFF
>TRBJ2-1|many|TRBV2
CASIPVSSSYNEQFF
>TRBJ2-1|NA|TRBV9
CASSVGSGGYNEQFF
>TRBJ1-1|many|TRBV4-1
CASSQEQGGRTEAFF
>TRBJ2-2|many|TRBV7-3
CASSLQGWGQDTGELFF
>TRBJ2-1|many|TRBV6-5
CASSPSGSSYNEQFF
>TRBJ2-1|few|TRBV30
CAWNSGTPNEQFF
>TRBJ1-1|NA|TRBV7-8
CASSLAFRDRVNTEAFF
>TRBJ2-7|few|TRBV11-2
CASSPGGQGSEQYF
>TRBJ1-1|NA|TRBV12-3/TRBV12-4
CASSLGVANEAFF
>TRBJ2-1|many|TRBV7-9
CASCTGTEYNEQFF
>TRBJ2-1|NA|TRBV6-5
CASRRPGSLNEQFF
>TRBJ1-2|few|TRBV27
CASRMRGGYTF
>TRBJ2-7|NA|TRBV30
CAWSSGIYEQYF
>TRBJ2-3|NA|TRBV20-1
CSATPISGGTDTQYF
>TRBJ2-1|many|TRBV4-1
CASSQVLAGDNEQFF
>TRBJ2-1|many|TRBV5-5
CASSLTPINEQFF
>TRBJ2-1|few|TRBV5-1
CASSPSPRVASYNEQFF
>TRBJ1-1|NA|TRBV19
CASSTTPRDTEAFF